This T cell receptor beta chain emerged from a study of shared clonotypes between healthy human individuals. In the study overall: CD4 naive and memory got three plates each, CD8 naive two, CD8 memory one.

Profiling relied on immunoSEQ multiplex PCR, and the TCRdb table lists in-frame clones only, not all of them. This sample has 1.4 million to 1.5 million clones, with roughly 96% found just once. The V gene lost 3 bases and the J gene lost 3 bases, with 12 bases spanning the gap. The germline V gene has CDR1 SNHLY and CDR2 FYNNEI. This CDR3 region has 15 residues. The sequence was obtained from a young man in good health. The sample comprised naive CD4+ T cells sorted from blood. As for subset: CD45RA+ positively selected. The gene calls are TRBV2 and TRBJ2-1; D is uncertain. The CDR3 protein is CASSDASTYYNEQFF. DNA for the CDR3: TGTGCCAGCAGTGACGCCAGTACCTACTACAATGAGCAGTTCTTC.